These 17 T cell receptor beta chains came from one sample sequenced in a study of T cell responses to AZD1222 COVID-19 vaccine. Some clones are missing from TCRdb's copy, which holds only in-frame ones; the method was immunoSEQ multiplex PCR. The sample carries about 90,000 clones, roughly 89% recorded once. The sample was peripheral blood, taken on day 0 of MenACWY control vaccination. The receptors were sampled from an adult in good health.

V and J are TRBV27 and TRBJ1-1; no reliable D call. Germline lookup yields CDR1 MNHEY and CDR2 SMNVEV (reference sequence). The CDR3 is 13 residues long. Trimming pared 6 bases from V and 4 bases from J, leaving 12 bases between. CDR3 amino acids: CASSPRGSTEAFF. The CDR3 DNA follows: TGTGCCAGCAGCCCACGGGGAAGCACTGAAGCTTTCTTT.

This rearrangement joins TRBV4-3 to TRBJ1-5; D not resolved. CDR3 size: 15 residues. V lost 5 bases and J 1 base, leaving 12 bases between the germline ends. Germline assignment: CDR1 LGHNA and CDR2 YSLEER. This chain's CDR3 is CASSFGVSSNQPQHF. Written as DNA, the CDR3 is TGCGCCAGCAGCTTTGGGGTTTCGAGCAATCAGCCCCAGCATTTT.

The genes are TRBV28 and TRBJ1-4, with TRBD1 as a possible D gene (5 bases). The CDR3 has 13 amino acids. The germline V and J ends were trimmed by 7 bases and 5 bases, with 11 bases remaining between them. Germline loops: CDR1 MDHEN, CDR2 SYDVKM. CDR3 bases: TGTGCCAGCATTAGGGGACCCAATGAAAAACTGTTTTTT. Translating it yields CASIRGPNEKLFF. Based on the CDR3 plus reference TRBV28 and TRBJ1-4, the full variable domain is DVKVTQSSRYLVKRTGEKVFLECVQDMDHENMFWYRQDPGLGLRLIYFSYDVKMKEKGDIPEGYSVSREKKERFSLILESASTNQTSMYLCASIRGPNEKLFFGSGTQLSVL.

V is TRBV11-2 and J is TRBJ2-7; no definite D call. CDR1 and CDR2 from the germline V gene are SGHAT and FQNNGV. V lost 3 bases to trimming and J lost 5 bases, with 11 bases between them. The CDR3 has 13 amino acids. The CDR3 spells CASSFVALDEQYF. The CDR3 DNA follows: TGTGCCAGCAGCTTTGTCGCGCTGGACGAGCAGTACTTC. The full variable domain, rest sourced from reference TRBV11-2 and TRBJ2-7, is EAGVAQSPRYKIIEKRQSVAFWCNPISGHATLYWYQQILGQGPKLLIQFQNNGVVDDSQLPKDRFSAERLKGVDSTLKIQPAKLEDSAVYLCASSFVALDEQYFGPGTRLTVT.

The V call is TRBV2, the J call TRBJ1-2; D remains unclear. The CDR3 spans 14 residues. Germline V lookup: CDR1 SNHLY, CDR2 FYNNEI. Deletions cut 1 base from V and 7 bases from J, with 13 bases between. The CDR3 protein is CASSEVKGLGGYTF. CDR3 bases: TGTGCCAGCAGTGAAGTTAAGGGCCTGGGTGGCTACACCTTC. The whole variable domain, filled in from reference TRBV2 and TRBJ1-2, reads EPEVTQTPSHQVTQMGQEVILRCVPISNHLYFYWYRQILGQKVEFLVSFYNNEISEKSEIFDDQFSVERPDGSNFTLKIRSTKLEDSAMYFCASSEVKGLGGYTFGSGTRLTVV.

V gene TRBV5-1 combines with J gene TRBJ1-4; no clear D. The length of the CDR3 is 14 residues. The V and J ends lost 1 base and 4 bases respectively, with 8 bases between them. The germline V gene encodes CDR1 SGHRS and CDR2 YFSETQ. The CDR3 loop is CASSLWQDNEKLFF. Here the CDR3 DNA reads TGCGCCAGCAGCTTGTGGCAGGATAATGAAAAACTGTTTTTT.

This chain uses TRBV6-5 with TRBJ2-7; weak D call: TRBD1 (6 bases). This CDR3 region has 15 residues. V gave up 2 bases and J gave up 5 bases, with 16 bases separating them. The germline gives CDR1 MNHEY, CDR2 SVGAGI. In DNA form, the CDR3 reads TGTGCCAGCAGTTACCTGCGACAGGCGAGGGACGAGCAGTACTTC. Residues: CASSYLRQARDEQYF.

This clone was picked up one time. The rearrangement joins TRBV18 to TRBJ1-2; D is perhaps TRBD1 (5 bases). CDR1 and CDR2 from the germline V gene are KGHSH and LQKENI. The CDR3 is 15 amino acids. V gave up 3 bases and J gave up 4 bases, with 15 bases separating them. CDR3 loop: CASSPAGGVTYGYTF. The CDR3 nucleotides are TGTGCCAGCTCACCTGCGGGGGGAGTAACCTATGGCTACACCTTC. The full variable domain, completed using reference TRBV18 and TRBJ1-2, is NAGVMQNPRHLVRRRGQEARLRCSPMKGHSHVYWYRQLPEEGLKFMVYLQKENIIDESGMPKERFSAEFPKEGPSILRIQQVVRGDSAAYFCASSPAGGVTYGYTFGSGTRLTVV.

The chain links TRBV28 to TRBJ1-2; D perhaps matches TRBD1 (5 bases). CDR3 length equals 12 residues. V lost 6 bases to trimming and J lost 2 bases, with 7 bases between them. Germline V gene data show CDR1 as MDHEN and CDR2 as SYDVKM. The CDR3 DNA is TGTGCCAGCAGGGGACGGAACTATGGCTACACCTTC. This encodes CASRGRNYGYTF.

The CDR3 is CASSFRGDRGGNTEAFF. In DNA, the CDR3 is TGTGCCAGCAGCTTTCGCGGGGACAGGGGAGGGAACACTGAAGCTTTCTTT. J is TRBJ1-1 and V is TRBV11-2; 10 bases line up with TRBD1. The CDR3 runs to 17 residues. Germline V gene data show CDR1 as SGHAT and CDR2 as FQNNGV. Unmatched junction bases numbered 8, after V lost 3 bases and J lost 1 base.

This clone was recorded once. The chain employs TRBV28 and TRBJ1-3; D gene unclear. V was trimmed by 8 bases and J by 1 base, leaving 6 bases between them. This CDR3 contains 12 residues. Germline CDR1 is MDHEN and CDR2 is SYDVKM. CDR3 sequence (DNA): TGTGCCAGCCAGTCGTCTGGAAACACCATATATTTT. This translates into CASQSSGNTIYF.

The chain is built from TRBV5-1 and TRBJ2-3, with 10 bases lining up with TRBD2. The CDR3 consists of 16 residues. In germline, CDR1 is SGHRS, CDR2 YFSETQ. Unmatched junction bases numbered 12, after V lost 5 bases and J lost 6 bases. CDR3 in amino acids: CASRTLGAGGTDTQYF. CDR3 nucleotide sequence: TGCGCCAGCAGGACCCTAGGAGCGGGGGGGACCGATACGCAGTATTTT.

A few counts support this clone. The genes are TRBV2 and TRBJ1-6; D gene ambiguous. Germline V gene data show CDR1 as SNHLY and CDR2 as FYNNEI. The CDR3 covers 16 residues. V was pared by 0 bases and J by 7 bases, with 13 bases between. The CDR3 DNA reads TGTGCCAGCAGTGAAGCGCTTCGCGGCGAAAATTCACCCCTCCACTTT. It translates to CASSEALRGENSPLHF.

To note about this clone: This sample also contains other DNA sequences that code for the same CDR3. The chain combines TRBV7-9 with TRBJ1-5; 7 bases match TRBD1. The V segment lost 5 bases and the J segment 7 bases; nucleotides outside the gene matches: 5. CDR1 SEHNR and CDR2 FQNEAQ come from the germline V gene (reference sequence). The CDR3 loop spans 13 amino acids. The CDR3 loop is CASSHGTAQPQHF. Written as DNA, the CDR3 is TGTGCCAGCAGCCATGGGACAGCCCAGCCCCAGCATTTT.

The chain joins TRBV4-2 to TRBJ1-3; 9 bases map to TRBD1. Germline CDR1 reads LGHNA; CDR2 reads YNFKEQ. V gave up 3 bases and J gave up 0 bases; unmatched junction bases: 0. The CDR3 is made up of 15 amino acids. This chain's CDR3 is CASSQTGGSGNTIYF. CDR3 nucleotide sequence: TGTGCCAGCAGCCAGACAGGGGGCTCTGGAAACACCATATATTTT.

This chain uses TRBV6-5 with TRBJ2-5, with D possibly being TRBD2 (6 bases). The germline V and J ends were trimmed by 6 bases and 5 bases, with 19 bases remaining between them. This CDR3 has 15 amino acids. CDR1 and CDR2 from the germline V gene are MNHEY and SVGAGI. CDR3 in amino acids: CASSEDGGGRETQYF. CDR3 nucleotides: TGTGCCAGCAGCGAGGATGGGGGTGGGAGGGAGACCCAGTACTTC.

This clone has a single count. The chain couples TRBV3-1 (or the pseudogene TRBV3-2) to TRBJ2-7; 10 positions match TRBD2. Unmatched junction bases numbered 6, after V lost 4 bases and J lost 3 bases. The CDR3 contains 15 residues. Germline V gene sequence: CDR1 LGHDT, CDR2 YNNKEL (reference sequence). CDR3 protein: CASSRIAGGDYEQYF. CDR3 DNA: TGTGCCAGCAGCCGTATAGCGGGAGGAGACTACGAGCAGTACTTC.